One TCR beta chain is described in this entry. What it binds is not known. This entry comes from a study of cytomegalovirus exposure and HLA in healthy donors. Study results and caveats: As a later analysis revealed, the rate of TCR association differed by HLA locus, with DRB1 most and HLA-C fewest. Relative to equally common others, HLA-associated TCR beta chains showed greater clonal expansion in a later analysis. HLA alleles were associated with 18,000 or so TCR beta sequences in a later analysis at 0.05 false discovery rate.

The PCR used 60 Vbeta and 13 Jbeta primers. In the authors' methods: A later analysis counted around 74 million unique TCR beta chains, roughly 11 million shared. Sequencing used immunoSEQ multiplex PCR; TCRdb keeps in-frame clones, though not all of them. The V and J calls and clone size come from that table; D and trimming were worked out from the DNA. Of approximately 150,000 clones in the sample, 65% to 80% were seen once. Sample: PBMCs. The sequence was obtained from a woman aged 18-29 years in good health and CMV-seronegative.

CDR3 residues: CASSQELLAGRSAGELFF. The CDR3, as DNA: TGCGCCAGCAGCCAAGAGTTACTAGCGGGTCGTTCGGCCGGGGAGCTGTTTTTT. The V and J genes are TRBV4-1 and TRBJ2-2; 9 bases fit TRBD2. Germline trimming cut 0 bases from V and 6 bases from J; bases unmatched to any gene: 11. CDR3 length: 18 amino acids. Germline assignment: CDR1 MGHRA and CDR2 YSYEKL.